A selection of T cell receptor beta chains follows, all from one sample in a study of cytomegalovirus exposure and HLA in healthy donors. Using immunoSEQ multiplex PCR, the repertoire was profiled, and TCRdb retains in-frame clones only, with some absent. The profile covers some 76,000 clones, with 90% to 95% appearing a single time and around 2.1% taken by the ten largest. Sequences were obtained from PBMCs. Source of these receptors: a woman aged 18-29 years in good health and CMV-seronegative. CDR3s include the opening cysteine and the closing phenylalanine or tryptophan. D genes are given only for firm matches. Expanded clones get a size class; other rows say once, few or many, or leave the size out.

CASSLPGPQHF,TGCGCCAGCAGCCTCCCAGGGCCCCAGCATTTT,.,TRBV5-1,TRBJ1-5,once
CASSYLQGNQPQHF,TGTGCCAGCAGTTACTTACAGGGAAATCAGCCCCAGCATTTT,.,TRBV6-6,TRBJ1-5,.
CASSTSQNTEAFF,TGTGCCAGTAGTACCTCACAGAACACTGAAGCTTTCTTT,.,TRBV19,TRBJ1-1,.
CATPQGATTEAFF,TGTGCCACGCCGCAGGGGGCAACGACTGAAGCTTTCTTT,TRBD1,TRBV7-9,TRBJ1-1,.
CASSRGNGELFF,TGTGCCAGCAGCCGCGGTAACGGGGAGCTGTTTTTT,.,TRBV6-5,TRBJ2-2,once
CASSPGGLAGKVLVQETQYF,TGTGCCAGCAGCCCCGGTGGTCTAGCGGGAAAGGTCCTAGTCCAAGAGACCCAGTACTTC,TRBD2,TRBV28,TRBJ2-5,.
CASSPGSGSYEQFF,TGTGCCAGCAGCCCGGGTAGCGGGAGCTATGAGCAGTTCTTC,TRBD2,TRBV5-6,TRBJ2-1,.
CASSLSGGLYSYEQYF,TGTGCCAGCAGCTTGAGCGGGGGGCTATACTCCTACGAGCAGTACTTC,TRBD2,TRBV5-6,TRBJ2-7,.
CASSVLQGRDTQYF,TGTGCCAGCAGCGTATTACAGGGGAGAGATACGCAGTATTTT,TRBD1,TRBV9,TRBJ2-3,.
CASSSGRNTEAFF,TGTGCCAGCAGCTCGGGGAGAAACACTGAAGCTTTCTTT,.,TRBV7-6,TRBJ1-1,.
CASSLGGDQPQHF,TGTGCCAGCAGTTTGGGCGGGGATCAGCCCCAGCATTTT,.,TRBV27,TRBJ1-5,.
CASGLSEGFQPQHF,TGTGCTAGTGGTTTGTCTGAGGGTTTCCAGCCCCAGCATTTT,.,TRBV12-5,TRBJ1-5,.
CASSLSGTRHNEQFF,TGTGCCAGCAGCTTATCAGGGACTAGACACAATGAGCAGTTCTTC,TRBD2,TRBV7-6,TRBJ2-1,.
CASRDRGYEQYF,TGTGCCAGCCGGGACAGGGGGTACGAGCAGTACTTC,TRBD1,TRBV27,TRBJ2-7,.
CASRLAGSSYNEQFF,TGTGCCAGCAGATTAGCGGGGAGCTCCTACAATGAGCAGTTCTTC,TRBD2,TRBV6-5,TRBJ2-1,.
CASSRGVQETQYF,TGTGCCAGCTCCCGGGGGGTCCAAGAGACCCAGTACTTC,TRBD2,TRBV18,TRBJ2-5,.
CASSEVKEQFF,TGTGCCAGCAGTGAAGTTAAAGAGCAGTTCTTC,.,TRBV2,TRBJ2-1,.
CASSAGQGNEKLFF,TGCGCCAGCAGCGCGGGACAGGGTAATGAAAAACTGTTTTTT,TRBD1,TRBV5-1,TRBJ1-4,few
CASSPPDRATGELFF,TGTGCCAGCAGCCCCCCGGACAGGGCGACCGGGGAGCTGTTTTTT,TRBD1,TRBV5-4,TRBJ2-2,.
CASSLTVGVRGNEQYF,TGCGCCAGCAGCTTGACAGTCGGGGTGCGGGGAAACGAGCAGTACTTC,.,TRBV5-1,TRBJ2-7,.
CASSVKDRVRNTEAFF,TGTGCCAGCAGCGTAAAGGACAGGGTGAGGAACACTGAAGCTTTCTTT,TRBD1,TRBV9,TRBJ1-1,.
CASKVSGIIDEQFF,TGTGCCAGTAAGGTTAGCGGGATAATTGATGAGCAGTTCTTC,TRBD2,TRBV19,TRBJ2-1,.
CASSLATGGDGYTF,TGCGCCAGCAGCTTGGCTACAGGGGGGGATGGCTACACCTTC,TRBD1,TRBV5-1,TRBJ1-2,.
CASSLRVNLAGGPYEQYF,TGTGCCAGCAGCCTACGGGTCAACTTAGCGGGAGGGCCCTACGAGCAGTACTTC,TRBD2,TRBV11-2,TRBJ2-7,.
CASSLRSGNTGELFF,TGCGCCAGCAGCTTACGTAGCGGAAACACCGGGGAGCTGTTTTTT,.,TRBV5-1,TRBJ2-2,few
CAWSGGGNTEAFF,TGTGCCTGGAGTGGGGGAGGGAACACTGAAGCTTTCTTT,.,TRBV30,TRBJ1-1,.
CASSLASSGGADEQFF,TGCGCCAGCAGCTTGGCCAGTAGCGGGGGGGCCGATGAGCAGTTCTTC,TRBD2,TRBV5-1,TRBJ2-1,.
CASSGQGNNNEQFF,TGTGCCAGCAGCGGACAGGGCAATAACAATGAGCAGTTCTTC,TRBD1,TRBV2,TRBJ2-1,.
CASSRDRDEQFF,TGTGCCAGCAGCAGAGACAGGGATGAGCAGTTCTTC,TRBD1,TRBV2,TRBJ2-1,.
CASSLGAGGFYEQYF,TGTGCCAGCAGCTTAGGGGCAGGGGGATTCTACGAGCAGTACTTC,TRBD1,TRBV7-9,TRBJ2-7,.
CASSIRDTLISYNEQFF,TGTGCCAGCAGCATCCGGGACACCCTGATCTCCTACAATGAGCAGTTCTTC,.,TRBV5-6,TRBJ2-1,.
CASSQFYNSPLHF,TGTGCCAGCAGCCAGTTCTATAATTCACCCCTCCACTTT,.,TRBV6-1,TRBJ1-6,.
CASSPGRETQYF,TGTGCCAGCAGCCCGGGGAGGGAGACCCAGTACTTC,.,TRBV7-9,TRBJ2-5,.
CASSFYRGDEQFF,TGCGCCAGCAGCTTCTATCGGGGAGATGAGCAGTTCTTC,.,TRBV5-1,TRBJ2-1,.
CASSTLTGYSNQPQHF,TGTGCCAGTAGTACCTTAACAGGGTATAGCAATCAGCCCCAGCATTTT,.,TRBV19,TRBJ1-5,.
CASSLLRQGMETQYF,TGTGCTAGCAGCTTACTGCGGCAGGGTATGGAGACCCAGTACTTC,.,TRBV7-7,TRBJ2-5,.
CAWSADSRYGYTF,TGTGCCTGGAGCGCGGACAGCCGATATGGCTACACCTTC,.,TRBV30,TRBJ1-2,once
CASSPTRLDLLYNEQFF,TGTGCCAGCAGCCCGACTAGACTAGATCTATTGTACAATGAGCAGTTCTTC,.,TRBV11-2,TRBJ2-1,.
CASSQALIPGQPYGYTF,TGCGCCAGCAGCCAAGCTCTTATTCCGGGACAGCCTTATGGCTACACCTTC,TRBD1,TRBV4-1,TRBJ1-2,.
CSARRAGELFF,TGCAGTGCTAGACGAGCCGGGGAGCTGTTTTTT,.,TRBV20-1,TRBJ2-2,.
CASSSSGSLSYEQYF,TGTGCCAGCAGCTCTAGCGGGAGTTTATCCTACGAGCAGTACTTC,TRBD2,TRBV25-1,TRBJ2-7,.
CASSLNPGRGNTIYF,TGTGCCAGCAGTTTAAACCCGGGCAGGGGGAACACCATATATTTT,TRBD1,TRBV28,TRBJ1-3,.
CASIKDRGLNTEAFF,TGTGCCAGTATCAAAGACCGGGGTTTGAACACTGAAGCTTTCTTT,.,TRBV19,TRBJ1-1,.
CASRGGQETQYF,TGTGCCAGCAGGGGGGGACAAGAGACCCAGTACTTC,.,TRBV25-1,TRBJ2-5,.
CASTPDRGNEKLFF,TGTGCCAGCACCCCGGACAGGGGAAACGAAAAACTGTTTTTT,TRBD1,TRBV2,TRBJ1-4,.
CASSWGGLNNEKLFF,TGTGCCAGCAGTTGGGGAGGACTGAATAATGAAAAACTGTTTTTT,.,TRBV2,TRBJ1-4,.
CASSELGDYPSGYTF,TGTGCCAGCAGTGAATTAGGGGATTATCCATCGGGCTACACCTTC,.,TRBV2,TRBJ1-2,.
CASSSLTSGETQYF,TGTGCCAGCTCGTCGCTAACTAGCGGAGAGACCCAGTACTTC,TRBD2,TRBV18,TRBJ2-5,.
CASSSGTSGSGETQYF,TGTGCCAGCAGCTCCGGGACTAGCGGGAGTGGAGAGACCCAGTACTTC,TRBD2,TRBV11-3,TRBJ2-5,.
CASSLIRSNLLYF,TGTGCCAGCAGCTTAATCCGGTCGAATTTGCTGTACTTC,.,TRBV11-3,TRBJ2-7,.
CASSLASIGRQGLLEQYF,TGCGCCAGCAGCTTGGCTTCTATCGGTAGGCAGGGCCTCCTCGAGCAGTACTTC,.,TRBV5-1,TRBJ2-7,.
CASSPGLAGYEQYF,TGCGCCAGCAGCCCGGGACTAGCGGGTTACGAGCAGTACTTC,TRBD2,TRBV5-1,TRBJ2-7,.
CASSKVGRGLYQPQHF,TGTGCCAGCAGCAAAGTGGGCCGGGGACTCTATCAGCCCCAGCATTTT,.,TRBV21-1,TRBJ1-5,.
CASSKVDGTGPYEQYF,TGTGCCAGTAGTAAGGTCGACGGGACAGGCCCCTACGAGCAGTACTTC,TRBD1,TRBV19,TRBJ2-7,.
CASSENGGDYNEQFF,TGTGCCAGCAGTGAAAACGGGGGAGATTACAATGAGCAGTTCTTC,.,TRBV6-1,TRBJ2-1,medium-sized
CASGTGGSYEQYF,TGTGCTAGTGGAACAGGGGGATCCTACGAGCAGTACTTC,TRBD1,TRBV12-5,TRBJ2-7,.